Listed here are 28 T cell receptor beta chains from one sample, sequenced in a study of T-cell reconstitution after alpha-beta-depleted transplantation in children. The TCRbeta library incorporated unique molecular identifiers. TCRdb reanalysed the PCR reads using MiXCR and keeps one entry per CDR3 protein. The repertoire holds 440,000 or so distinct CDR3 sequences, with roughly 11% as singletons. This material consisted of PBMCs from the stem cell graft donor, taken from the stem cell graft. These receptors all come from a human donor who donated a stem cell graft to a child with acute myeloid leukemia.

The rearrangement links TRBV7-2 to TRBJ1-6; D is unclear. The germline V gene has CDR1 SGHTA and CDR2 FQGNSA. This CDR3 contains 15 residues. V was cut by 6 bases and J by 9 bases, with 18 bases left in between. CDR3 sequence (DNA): TGTGCCAGCAGTTCGAGACTTGGGGAAGCTTCACCCCTCCACTTT. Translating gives CASSSRLGEASPLHF. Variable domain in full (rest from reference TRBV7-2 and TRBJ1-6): GAGVSQSPSNKVTEKGKDVELRCDPISGHTALYWYRQSLGQGLEFLIYFQGNSAPDKSGLPSDRFSAERTGGSVSTLTIQRTQQEDSAVYLCASSSRLGEASPLHFGNGTRLTVT.

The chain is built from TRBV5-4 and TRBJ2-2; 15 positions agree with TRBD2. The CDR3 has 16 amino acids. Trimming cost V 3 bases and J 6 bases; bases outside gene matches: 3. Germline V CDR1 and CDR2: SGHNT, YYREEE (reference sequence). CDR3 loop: CASSSGTSGRPGELFF. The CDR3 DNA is TGTGCCAGCAGCTCCGGGACTAGCGGGAGGCCCGGGGAGCTGTTTTTT.

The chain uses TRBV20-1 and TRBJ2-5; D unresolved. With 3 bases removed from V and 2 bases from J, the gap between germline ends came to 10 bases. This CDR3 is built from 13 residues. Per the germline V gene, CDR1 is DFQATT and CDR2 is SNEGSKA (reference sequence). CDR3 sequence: CSASQVPQETQYF. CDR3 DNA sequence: TGCAGTGCTAGTCAGGTCCCGCAAGAGACCCAGTACTTC.

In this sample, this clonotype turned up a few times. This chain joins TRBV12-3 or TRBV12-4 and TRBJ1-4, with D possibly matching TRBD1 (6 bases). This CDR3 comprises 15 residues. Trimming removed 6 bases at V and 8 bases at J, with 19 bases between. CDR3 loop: CASRRTPGEREKLFF. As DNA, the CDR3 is TGTGCCAGCAGACGAACCCCAGGGGAAAGGGAAAAACTGTTTTTT.

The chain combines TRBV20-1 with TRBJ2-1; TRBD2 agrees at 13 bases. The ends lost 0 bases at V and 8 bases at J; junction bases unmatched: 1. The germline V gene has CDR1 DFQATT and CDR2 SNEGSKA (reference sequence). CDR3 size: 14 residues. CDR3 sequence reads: CSARELAGGDEQFF. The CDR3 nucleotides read TGCAGTGCTAGAGAACTAGCGGGAGGGGATGAGCAGTTCTTC.

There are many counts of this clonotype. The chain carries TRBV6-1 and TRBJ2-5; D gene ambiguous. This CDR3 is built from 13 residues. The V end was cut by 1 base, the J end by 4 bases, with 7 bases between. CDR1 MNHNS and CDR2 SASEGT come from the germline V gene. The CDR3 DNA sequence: TGTGCCAGCAGTGAAGGAGGTGGAGAGACCCAGTACTTC. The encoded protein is CASSEGGGETQYF.

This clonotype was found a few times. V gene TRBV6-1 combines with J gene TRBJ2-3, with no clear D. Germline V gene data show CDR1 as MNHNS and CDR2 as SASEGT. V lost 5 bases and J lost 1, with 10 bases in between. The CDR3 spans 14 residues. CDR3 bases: TGTGCCAGCAGTCCAACACGCGGCACAGATACGCAGTATTTT. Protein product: CASSPTRGTDTQYF.

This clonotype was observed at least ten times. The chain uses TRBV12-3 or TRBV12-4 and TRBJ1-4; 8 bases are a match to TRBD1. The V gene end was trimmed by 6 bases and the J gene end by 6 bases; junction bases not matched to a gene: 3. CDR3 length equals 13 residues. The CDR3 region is CASRDRADEKLFF. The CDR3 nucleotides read TGTGCCAGCAGGGACAGGGCGGATGAAAAACTGTTTTTT.

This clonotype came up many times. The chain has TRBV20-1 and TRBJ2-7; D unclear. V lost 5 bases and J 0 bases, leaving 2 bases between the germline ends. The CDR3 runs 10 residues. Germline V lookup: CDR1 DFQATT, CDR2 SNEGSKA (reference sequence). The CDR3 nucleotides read TGCAGTGCTTACTCCTACGAGCAGTACTTC. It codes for CSAYSYEQYF.

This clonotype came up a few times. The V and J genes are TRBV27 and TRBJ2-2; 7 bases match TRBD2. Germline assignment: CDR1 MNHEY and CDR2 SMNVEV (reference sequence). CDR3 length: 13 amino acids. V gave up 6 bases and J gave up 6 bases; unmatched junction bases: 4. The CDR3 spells CASRGGPPGELFF. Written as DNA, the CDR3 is TGTGCCAGCAGGGGAGGGCCCCCCGGGGAGCTGTTTTTT.

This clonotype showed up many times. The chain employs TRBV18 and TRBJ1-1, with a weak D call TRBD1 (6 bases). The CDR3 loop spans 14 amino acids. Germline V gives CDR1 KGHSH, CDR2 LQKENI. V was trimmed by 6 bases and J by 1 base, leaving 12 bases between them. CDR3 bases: TGTGCCAGCTCGCTACAGGGCAGGAACACTGAAGCTTTCTTT. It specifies CASSLQGRNTEAFF.

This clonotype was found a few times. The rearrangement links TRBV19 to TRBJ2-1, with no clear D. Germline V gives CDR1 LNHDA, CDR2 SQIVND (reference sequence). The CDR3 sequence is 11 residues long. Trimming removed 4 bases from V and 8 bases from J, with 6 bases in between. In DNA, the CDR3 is TGTGCCAGTAGTAAGTCCCATGAGCAGTTCTTC. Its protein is CASSKSHEQFF.

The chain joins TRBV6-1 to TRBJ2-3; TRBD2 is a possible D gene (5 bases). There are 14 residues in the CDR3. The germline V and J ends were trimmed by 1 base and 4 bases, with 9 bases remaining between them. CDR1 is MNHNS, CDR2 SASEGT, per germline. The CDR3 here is CASSEGRAADTQYF. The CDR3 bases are TGTGCCAGCAGTGAAGGCAGAGCGGCAGATACGCAGTATTTT.

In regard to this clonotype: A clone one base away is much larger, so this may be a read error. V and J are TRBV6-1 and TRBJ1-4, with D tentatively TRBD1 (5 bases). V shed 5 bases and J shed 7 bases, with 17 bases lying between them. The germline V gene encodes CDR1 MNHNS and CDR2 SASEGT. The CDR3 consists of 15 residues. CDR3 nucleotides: TGTGCCAGCAGTAGCTGTCCGGGGGGTAGTGAAAAACTGTTTTTT. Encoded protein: CASSSCPGGSEKLFF.

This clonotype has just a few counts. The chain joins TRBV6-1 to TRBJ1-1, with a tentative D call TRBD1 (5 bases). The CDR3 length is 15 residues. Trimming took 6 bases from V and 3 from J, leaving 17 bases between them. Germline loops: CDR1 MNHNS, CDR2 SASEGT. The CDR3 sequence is CASRDTPGKYTEAFF. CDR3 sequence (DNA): TGTGCCAGCAGGGATACCCCAGGGAAGTACACTGAAGCTTTCTTT.

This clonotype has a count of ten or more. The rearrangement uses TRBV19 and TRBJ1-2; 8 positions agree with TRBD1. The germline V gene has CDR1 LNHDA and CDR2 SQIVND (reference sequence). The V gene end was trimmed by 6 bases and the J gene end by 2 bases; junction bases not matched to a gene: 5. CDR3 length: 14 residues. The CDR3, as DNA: TGTGCCAGTAGGAGCGGACAGGGAAACTATGGCTACACCTTC. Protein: CASRSGQGNYGYTF. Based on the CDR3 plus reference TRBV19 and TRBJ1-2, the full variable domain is DGGITQSPKYLFRKEGQNVTLSCEQNLNHDAMYWYRQDPGQGLRLIYYSQIVNDFQKGDIAEGYSVSREKKESFPLTVTSAQKNPTAFYLCASRSGQGNYGYTFGSGTRLTVV.

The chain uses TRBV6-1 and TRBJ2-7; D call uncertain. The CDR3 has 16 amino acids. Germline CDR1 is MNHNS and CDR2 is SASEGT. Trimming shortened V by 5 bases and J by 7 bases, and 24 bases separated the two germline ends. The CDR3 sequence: CASSLNYEIAYGEQYF. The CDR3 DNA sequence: TGTGCCAGCAGTCTCAACTACGAAATCGCATACGGGGAGCAGTACTTC.

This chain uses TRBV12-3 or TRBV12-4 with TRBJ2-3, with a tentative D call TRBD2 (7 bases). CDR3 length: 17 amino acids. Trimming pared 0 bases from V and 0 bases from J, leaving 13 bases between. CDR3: CASSLAGGPASTDTQYF. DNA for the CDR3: TGTGCCAGCAGTTTAGCGGGGGGGCCTGCTAGCACAGATACGCAGTATTTT.

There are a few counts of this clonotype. The CDR3 region is CASSSGTGSIEQYV. The CDR3 DNA reads as TGTGCCAGCAGCTCCGGGACGGGCTCGATCGAGCAGTACGTC. The J gene is TRBJ2-7, the V gene TRBV5-4; D possibly uses TRBD1 or TRBD2 (5 bases each). The CDR3 spans 14 residues. Germline-derived CDR1 and CDR2 are SGHNT and YYREEE (reference sequence). Deletions cut 3 bases from V and 6 bases from J, with 16 bases between.

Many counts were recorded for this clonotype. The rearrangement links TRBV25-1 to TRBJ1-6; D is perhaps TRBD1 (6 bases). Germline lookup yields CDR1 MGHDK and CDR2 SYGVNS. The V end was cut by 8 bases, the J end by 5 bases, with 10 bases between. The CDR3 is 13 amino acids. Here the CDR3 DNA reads TGTGCCAGCTCCGGGACAAATAATTCACCCCTCCACTTT. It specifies CASSGTNNSPLHF. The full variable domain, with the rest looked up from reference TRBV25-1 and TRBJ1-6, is EADIYQTPRYLVIGTGKKITLECSQTMGHDKMYWYQQDPGMELHLIHYSYGVNSTEKGDLSSESTVSRIRTEHFPLTLESARPSHTSQYLCASSGTNNSPLHFGNGTRLTVT.

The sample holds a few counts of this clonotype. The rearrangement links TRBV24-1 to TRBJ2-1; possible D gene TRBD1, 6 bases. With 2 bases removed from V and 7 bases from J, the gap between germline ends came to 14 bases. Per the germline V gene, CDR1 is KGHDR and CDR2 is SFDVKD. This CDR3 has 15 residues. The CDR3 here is CATSDSRTGINEQFF. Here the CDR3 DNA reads TGTGCCACCAGTGATTCGAGAACAGGGATTAATGAGCAGTTCTTC.

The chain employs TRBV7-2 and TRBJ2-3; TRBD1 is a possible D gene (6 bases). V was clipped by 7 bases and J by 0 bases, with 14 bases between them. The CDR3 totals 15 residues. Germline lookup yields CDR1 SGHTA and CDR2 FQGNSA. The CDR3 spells CASTLGTTSTDTQYF. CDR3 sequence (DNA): TGTGCCAGCACCCTCGGGACAACTAGCACAGATACGCAGTATTTT.

The CDR3 loop reads CASSLGRGRFNEQFF. The CDR3 DNA follows: TGTGCCAGCAGCTTGGGCAGGGGGCGGTTCAATGAGCAGTTCTTC. The chain uses TRBV11-1 and TRBJ2-1; 8 positions match TRBD1. There are 15 residues in the CDR3. Germline lookup yields CDR1 SGHAT and CDR2 FQDESV (reference sequence). The junction had 7 bases not matched to a gene; V was cut back by 3 bases and J by 6 bases.

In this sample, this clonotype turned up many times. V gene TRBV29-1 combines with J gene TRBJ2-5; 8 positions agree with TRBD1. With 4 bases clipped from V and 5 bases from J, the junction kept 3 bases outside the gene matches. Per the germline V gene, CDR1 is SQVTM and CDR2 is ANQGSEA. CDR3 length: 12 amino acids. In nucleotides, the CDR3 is TGCAGCGTTGGACAGGGGTTTGAGACCCAGTACTTC. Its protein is CSVGQGFETQYF.

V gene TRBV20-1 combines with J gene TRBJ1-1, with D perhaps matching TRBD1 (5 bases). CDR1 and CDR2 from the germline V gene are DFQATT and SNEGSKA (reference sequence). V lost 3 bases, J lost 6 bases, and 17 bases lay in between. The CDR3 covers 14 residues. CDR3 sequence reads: CSARAGRGTAEAFF. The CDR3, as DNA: TGCAGTGCTAGGGCCGGAAGGGGAACCGCTGAAGCTTTCTTT.

The CDR3 region has the DNA TGCGCCAGCAGCCAAGATTCAGGACTAGCGACGATTGAGCAGTTCTTC. Its translation is CASSQDSGLATIEQFF. The chain uses TRBV4-1 and TRBJ2-1, with 9 bases lining up with TRBD2. The CDR3 totals 16 residues. V was clipped by 0 bases and J by 9 bases; unmatched bases: 9. CDR1 MGHRA and CDR2 YSYEKL come from the germline V gene.

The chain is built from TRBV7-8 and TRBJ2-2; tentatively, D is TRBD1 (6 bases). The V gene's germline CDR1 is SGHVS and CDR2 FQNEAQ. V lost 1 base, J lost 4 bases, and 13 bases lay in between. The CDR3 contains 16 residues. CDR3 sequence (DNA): TGTGCCAGCAGCTTAGTTCTGGGGGCGGCCACCGGGGAGCTGTTTTTT. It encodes CASSLVLGAATGELFF.

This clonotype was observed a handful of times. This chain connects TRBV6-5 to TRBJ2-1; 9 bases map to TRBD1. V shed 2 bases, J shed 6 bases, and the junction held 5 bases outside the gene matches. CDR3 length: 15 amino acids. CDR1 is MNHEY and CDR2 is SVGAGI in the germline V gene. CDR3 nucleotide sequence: TGTGCCAGCAGTTACGGACAGGGGACCTCCAATGAGCAGTTCTTC. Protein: CASSYGQGTSNEQFF.